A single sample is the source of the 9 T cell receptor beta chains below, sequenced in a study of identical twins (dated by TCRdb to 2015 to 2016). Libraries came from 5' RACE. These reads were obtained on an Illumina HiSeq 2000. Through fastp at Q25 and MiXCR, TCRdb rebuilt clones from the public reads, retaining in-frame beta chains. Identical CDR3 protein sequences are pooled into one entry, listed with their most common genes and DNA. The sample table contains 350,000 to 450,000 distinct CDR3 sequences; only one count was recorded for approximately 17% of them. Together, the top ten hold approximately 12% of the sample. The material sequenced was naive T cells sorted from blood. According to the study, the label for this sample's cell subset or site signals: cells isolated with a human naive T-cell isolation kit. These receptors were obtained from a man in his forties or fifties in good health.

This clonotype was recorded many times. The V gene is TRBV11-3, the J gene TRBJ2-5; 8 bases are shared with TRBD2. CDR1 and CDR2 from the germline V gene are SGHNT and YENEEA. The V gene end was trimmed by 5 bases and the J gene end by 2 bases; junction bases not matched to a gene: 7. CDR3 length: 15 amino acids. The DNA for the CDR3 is TGTGCCAGCAGCCCTAGACTAGCGCCACAAGAGACCCAGTACTTC. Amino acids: CASSPRLAPQETQYF.

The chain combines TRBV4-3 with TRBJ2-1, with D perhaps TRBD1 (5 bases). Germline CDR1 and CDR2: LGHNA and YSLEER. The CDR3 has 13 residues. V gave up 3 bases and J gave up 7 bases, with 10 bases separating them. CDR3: CASSHSRVNEQFF. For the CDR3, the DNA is TGCGCCAGCAGCCACTCCAGGGTAAATGAGCAGTTCTTC.

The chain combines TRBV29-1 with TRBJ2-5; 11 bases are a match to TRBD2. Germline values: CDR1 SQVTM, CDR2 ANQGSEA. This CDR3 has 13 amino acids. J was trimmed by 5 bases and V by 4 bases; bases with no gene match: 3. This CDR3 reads CSVAPSGRETQYF. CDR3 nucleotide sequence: TGCAGCGTTGCCCCTAGCGGGAGGGAGACCCAGTACTTC.

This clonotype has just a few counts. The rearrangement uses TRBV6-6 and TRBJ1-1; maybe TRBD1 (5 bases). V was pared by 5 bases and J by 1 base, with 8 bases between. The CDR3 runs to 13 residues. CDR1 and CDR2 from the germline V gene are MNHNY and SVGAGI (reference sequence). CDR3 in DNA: TGTGCCAGCAGTCCGACAGAGAACACTGAAGCTTTCTTT. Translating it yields CASSPTENTEAFF.

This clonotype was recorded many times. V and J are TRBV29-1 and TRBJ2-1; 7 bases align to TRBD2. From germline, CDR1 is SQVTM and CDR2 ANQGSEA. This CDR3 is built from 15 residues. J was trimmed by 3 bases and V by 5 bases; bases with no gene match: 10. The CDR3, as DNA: TGCAGCGTTCTCTCCCTAGCGGTGAACTACAATGAGCAGTTCTTC. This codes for CSVLSLAVNYNEQFF.

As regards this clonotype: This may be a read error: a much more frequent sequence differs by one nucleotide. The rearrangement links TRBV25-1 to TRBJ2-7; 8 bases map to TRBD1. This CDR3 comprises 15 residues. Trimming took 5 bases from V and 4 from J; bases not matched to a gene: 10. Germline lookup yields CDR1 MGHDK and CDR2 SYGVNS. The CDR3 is CASSNYGTGVYEQYF. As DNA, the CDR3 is TGTGCCAGCAGTAATTACGGGACAGGAGTATACGAGCAGTACTTC.

CDR3 DNA sequence: TGTGCCAGCAGCCAAGAGGCCAGAGTGCCCGGGGAGCTGTTTTTT. Amino acids: CASSQEARVPGELFF. The chain couples TRBV4-2 to TRBJ2-2; no reliable D call. CDR3 length: 15 residues. In germline, CDR1 is LGHNA, CDR2 YNFKEQ. V was cut by 0 bases and J by 6 bases, with 11 bases left in between.

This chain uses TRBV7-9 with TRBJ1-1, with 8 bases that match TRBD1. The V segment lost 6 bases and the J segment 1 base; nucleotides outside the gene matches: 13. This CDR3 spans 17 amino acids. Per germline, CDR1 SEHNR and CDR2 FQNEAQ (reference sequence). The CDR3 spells CASSSDRGFDRNTEAFF. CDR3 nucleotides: TGTGCCAGCAGTTCCGACAGGGGATTTGATCGGAACACTGAAGCTTTCTTT.

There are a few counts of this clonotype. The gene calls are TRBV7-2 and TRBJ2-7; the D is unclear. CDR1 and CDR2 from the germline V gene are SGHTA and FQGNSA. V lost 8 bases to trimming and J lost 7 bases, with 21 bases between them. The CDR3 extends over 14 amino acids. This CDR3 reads CASHYSPGQQEQYF. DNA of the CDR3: TGTGCCAGCCACTATTCCCCAGGTCAGCAGGAGCAGTACTTC.